A selection of T cell receptor beta chains follows, all from one sample in a study of CD8+ T cells in alopecia areata. TCRdb's table, derived via immunoSEQ multiplex PCR, lists solely in-frame clones and lacks some. This table holds some 150,000 clones, approximately 59% found once. The sequences come from CD4+ T cells sorted from blood, collected at approximately week 61, from a patient treated with tofacitinib. The receptors stem from a human donor with alopecia areata. Each CDR3 is given with its conserved first and last residue. The D gene is left open where the match is weak. The size entry is marked missing in some rows and otherwise reads once, few, many or a size class.

CDR3 DNA	CDR3 protein	clone size	D gene	V gene	J gene
TGTGCCAGTAGTATGATGCTAGCGGGGGCCGGGGAGCTGTTTTTT	CASSMMLAGAGELFF	few	TRBD2	TRBV19	TRBJ2-2
TGTGCCAGCAGCCCCCGACTAGCGGGGATCACAGATACGCAGTATTTT	CASSPRLAGITDTQYF	few	TRBD2	TRBV11-2	TRBJ2-3
TGTGCCTGGAGAGTCAAACTACAGGGATTTATGGGCTACACCGGGGAGCTGTTTTTT	CAWRVKLQGFMGYTGELFF	-	-	TRBV30	TRBJ2-2
TGTGCCATCAGTGAGCGGGGTTTGGAGACCCAGTACTTC	CAISERGLETQYF	-	-	TRBV10-3	TRBJ2-5
TGTGCCAGCAGCTTGGACAGGGGACCCTACGAGCAGTACTTC	CASSLDRGPYEQYF	few	TRBD1	TRBV7-6	TRBJ2-7
TGTGCCAGCAGCGTAGCGGCGGGAGTCCAAGAGACCCAGTACTTC	CASSVAAGVQETQYF	-	TRBD2	TRBV9	TRBJ2-5
TGTGCCAGGAAGTTGGGCTCTGGAAACACCATATATTTT	CARKLGSGNTIYF	-	-	TRBV2	TRBJ1-3
TGTGCCAGCAGCTCGCCGGGACGGGCCGGGGAGCTGTTTTTT	CASSSPGRAGELFF	-	-	TRBV7-2	TRBJ2-2
TGTGCCAGCACTACTTCTCGGGGGAAAGCTTTCTTT	CASTTSRGKAFF	many	-	TRBV6-6	TRBJ1-1
TGTGCCTGGACCTTACCAGGGGGCGGATTCTCTGGGGCCAACGTCCTGACTTTC	CAWTLPGGGFSGANVLTF	-	TRBD1	TRBV30	TRBJ2-6
TGCAGCGTTGAGAAATCCCAGGGGATCTCTAACTATGGCTACACCTTC	CSVEKSQGISNYGYTF	-	-	TRBV29-1	TRBJ1-2